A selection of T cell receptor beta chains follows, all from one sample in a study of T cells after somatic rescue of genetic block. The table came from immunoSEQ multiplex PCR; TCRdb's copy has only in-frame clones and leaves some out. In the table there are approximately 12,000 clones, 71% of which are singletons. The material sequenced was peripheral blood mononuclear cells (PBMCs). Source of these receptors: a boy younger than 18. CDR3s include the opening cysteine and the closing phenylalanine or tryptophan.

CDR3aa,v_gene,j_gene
CASSLVDPTGKESYEQYF,TRBV7-9,TRBJ2-7
CASSDRGPSEKLFF,TRBV10-2,TRBJ1-4
CASSQGLDPDTQYF,TRBV5-1,TRBJ2-3
CASSFTTSLAYNSPLHF,TRBV5-1,TRBJ1-6
CASSWREAEGPYGYTF,TRBV5-1,TRBJ1-2
CANSFGSGRGDTQYF,TRBV11-2,TRBJ2-3
CASAASGSYNEQFF,TRBV19,TRBJ2-1
CASSARDGGPYNSPLHF,TRBV18,TRBJ1-6
CASSGGPSYEQYF,TRBV18,TRBJ2-7
CASSLLTGRTEAFF,TRBV27,TRBJ1-1
CASSQDWSGDYNEQFF,TRBV14,TRBJ2-1
CASSFSGLAGYNEQFF,TRBV11-3,TRBJ2-1
CSVGEGGHFADTQYF,TRBV29-1,TRBJ2-3
CASSPDAWGIQYF,TRBV6-5,TRBJ2-4
CASSVAPGTPYGYTF,TRBV9,TRBJ1-2
CASSRGRTSNTEAFF,TRBV19,TRBJ1-1
CASSLPGVPFDEQYF,TRBV5-1,TRBJ2-7
CASSLFGRTEAFF,TRBV5-1,TRBJ1-1
CASSIVGTSGGASYNEQFF,TRBV19,TRBJ2-1
CASSWVPGQGASGNTIYF,TRBV11-2,TRBJ1-3
CASSLGLAGVQETQYF,TRBV5-8,TRBJ2-5
CASSQDRGHHGYTF,TRBV4-1,TRBJ1-2
CATSRDRGGSNQPQHF,TRBV15,TRBJ1-5
CASSIPRVKAGANVLTF,TRBV19,TRBJ2-6
CASSFGGADTQYF,TRBV11-2,TRBJ2-3
CASVAGGRNEQYF,TRBV5-1,TRBJ2-7
CASSERGTSNQPQHF,TRBV6-1,TRBJ1-5
CAWSIHRGGGYTF,TRBV30,TRBJ1-2
CASSLRGGQFQETQYF,TRBV5-1,TRBJ2-5
CAWRTLDRGLGTQYF,TRBV30,TRBJ2-5
CASSQEAGKDNEKLFF,TRBV4-2,TRBJ1-4
CASSRSTGTERNTIYF,TRBV5-1,TRBJ1-3
CASSKKEWGQGDLYSNQPQHF,TRBV21-1,TRBJ1-5
CASSPGQGVNTEAFF,TRBV7-9,TRBJ1-1
CASRLAGRNTDTQYF,TRBV6-5,TRBJ2-3
CASAIRQAANYGYTF,TRBV19,TRBJ1-2
CASSGGQAATDTQYF,TRBV2,TRBJ2-3
CASSYVGTFSYNEQFF,TRBV6-5,TRBJ2-1
CASSKGGMYNEKLFF,TRBV6-6,TRBJ1-4
CASSSDRGPTYEQYF,TRBV5-4,TRBJ2-7
CASRENRVGEQYF,TRBV10-1,TRBJ2-7
CASSGYSSGNTIYF,TRBV2,TRBJ1-3
CASSLSKGDPYEQYF,TRBV5-1,TRBJ2-7
CASSGGLAGGYEQYF,TRBV5-1,TRBJ2-7
CASSRYRVSSNQPQHF,TRBV5-6,TRBJ1-5
CASSASNSYEQYF,TRBV25-1,TRBJ2-7
CASSSDTRIETQYF,TRBV7-6,TRBJ2-5
CASSLSRERETQYF,TRBV5-4,TRBJ2-5
CASSPRGTVTGELFF,TRBV7-9,TRBJ2-2
CASSDPTSGRPYEQYF,TRBV25-1,TRBJ2-7